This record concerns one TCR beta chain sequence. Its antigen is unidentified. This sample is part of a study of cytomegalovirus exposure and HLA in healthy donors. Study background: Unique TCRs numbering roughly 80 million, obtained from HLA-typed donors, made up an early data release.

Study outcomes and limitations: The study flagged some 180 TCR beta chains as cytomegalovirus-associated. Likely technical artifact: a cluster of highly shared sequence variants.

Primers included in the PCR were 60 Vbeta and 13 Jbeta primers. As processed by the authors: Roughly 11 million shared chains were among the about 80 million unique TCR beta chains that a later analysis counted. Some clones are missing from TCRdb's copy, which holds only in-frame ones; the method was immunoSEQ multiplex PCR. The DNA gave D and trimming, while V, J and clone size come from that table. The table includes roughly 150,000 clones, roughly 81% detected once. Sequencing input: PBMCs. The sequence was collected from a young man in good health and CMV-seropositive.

The CDR3 sequence: CASSQGRAVGTQYF. The CDR3, as DNA: TGTGCCAGCAGCCAAGGCAGGGCGGTAGGGACCCAGTACTTC. The chain recombines TRBV14 with TRBJ2-5; the D gene is possibly TRBD1 (5 bases). Trimming took off 1 base at V and 7 bases at J, with 13 bases between the two ends. The CDR3 length is 14 residues. Germline V gene data show CDR1 as SGHDN and CDR2 as FVKESK.